Listed here are 10 T cell receptor beta chains from one sample, sequenced in a study of T cells in narcolepsy. The repertoire was sequenced with immunoSEQ multiplex PCR; TCRdb's copy has only in-frame clones and lacks some. This sample has about 40,000 clones, with approximately 85% found just once. The specimen sequenced was CD45RA- memory CD4+ T cells from PBMCs. The receptor set was obtained from a human donor with narcolepsy.

The chain combines TRBV4-3 with TRBJ1-5; TRBD1 aligns across 7 bases. The CDR3 runs 16 residues. Germline V gives CDR1 LGHNA, CDR2 YSLEER. After removal of 0 bases from V and 2 bases from J, the junction contained 4 bases not matched to a gene. CDR3 residues: CASSQEARGGNQPQHF. In DNA form, the CDR3 reads TGCGCCAGCAGCCAAGAGGCCAGGGGGGGCAATCAGCCCCAGCATTTT.

CDR3 sequence (DNA): TGTGCCACCCTCGACGAAGAGACCCAGTACTTC. It encodes CATLDEETQYF. The V gene is TRBV10-3, the J gene TRBJ2-5; D not resolved. The V and J ends lost 10 bases and 3 bases respectively, with 9 bases between them. Germline CDR1 reads ENHRY; CDR2 reads SYGVKD. The CDR3 sequence is 11 residues long.

The gene calls are TRBV4-3 and TRBJ2-3, with D uncertain. The ends were cut back, 0 bases at V and 8 bases at J, with 12 bases in the middle. The CDR3 contains 14 residues. The germline V gene has CDR1 LGHNA and CDR2 YSLEER. For the CDR3, the DNA is TGCGCCAGCAGCCAAGACGGGCATGTGGGTACGCAGTATTTT. Protein product: CASSQDGHVGTQYF.

The rearrangement joins TRBV30 to TRBJ2-2; 8 bases are a match to TRBD2. V trimming: 0 bases; J trimming: 6 bases; junction bases outside the gene matches: 3. This CDR3 is built from 14 residues. Germline V lookup: CDR1 GTSNPN, CDR2 SVGIG (reference sequence). The CDR3 DNA reads as TGTGCCTGGAGTGTGCCGGGGGGGCCCGGGGAGCTGTTTTTT. Translating it yields CAWSVPGGPGELFF.

The V gene is TRBV28, the J gene TRBJ2-7; 8 bases agree with TRBD2. The trim removed 6 bases at V and 1 base at J, leaving 8 bases unmatched. Germline values: CDR1 MDHEN, CDR2 SYDVKM. This CDR3 spans 15 amino acids. The CDR3 protein is CASSSSGGSSYEQYF. The DNA of the CDR3 is TGTGCCAGCAGCTCCAGCGGGGGTTCTTCCTACGAGCAGTACTTC.

V usage is TRBV7-8 and J usage is TRBJ1-3, with unresolved D. V was cut by 2 bases and J by 0 bases, with 17 bases left in between. Looked up from germline, CDR1 is SGHVS and CDR2 is FQNEAQ. CDR3 length equals 18 residues. CDR3 protein: CASSLRESLERSGNTIYF. CDR3 sequence (DNA): TGTGCCAGCAGCTTACGGGAGTCCCTCGAACGCTCTGGAAACACCATATATTTT.

The chain joins TRBV27 to TRBJ2-7, with a possible D match to TRBD1 (5 bases). This CDR3 is 14 amino acids long. Germline V gene data show CDR1 as MNHEY and CDR2 as SMNVEV (reference sequence). Trimming removed 2 bases from V and 5 bases from J, with 13 bases in between. CDR3 sequence (DNA): TGTGCCAGCAGTTTAGTCTCACAGGACCACGAGCAGTACTTC. Protein product: CASSLVSQDHEQYF.

This clone was counted between two and nine times. The rearrangement links TRBV7-2 to TRBJ1-2; maybe TRBD1 (6 bases). Germline assignment: CDR1 SGHTA and CDR2 FQGNSA. The CDR3 spans 14 residues. V shed 2 bases and J shed 7 bases, with 14 bases lying between them. CDR3 protein: CASSLQGQGSGYTF. CDR3 DNA sequence: TGTGCCAGCAGCTTACAGGGCCAGGGGAGTGGCTACACCTTC.

V and J are TRBV28 and TRBJ2-5; 10 nucleotides match TRBD1. The J call may be faulty, since TRBJ2-7 better matches the DNA end. The CDR3 contains 15 residues. Germline CDR1 is MDHEN and CDR2 is SYDVKM. The DNA for the CDR3 is TGTGCCAGCAGTTCCATGACAGGGGGCGGATACGAGCAGTACTTC. Its translation: CASSSMTGGGYEQYF.

This chain uses TRBV5-1 with TRBJ2-7; unclear D gene. V was trimmed by 3 bases and J by 2 bases, leaving 12 bases between them. Germline CDR1 and CDR2: SGHRS and YFSETQ. The CDR3 spans 14 residues. CDR3 sequence reads: CASSSKGSPYEQYF. The DNA of the CDR3 is TGCGCCAGCAGCTCTAAGGGATCCCCCTACGAGCAGTACTTC.